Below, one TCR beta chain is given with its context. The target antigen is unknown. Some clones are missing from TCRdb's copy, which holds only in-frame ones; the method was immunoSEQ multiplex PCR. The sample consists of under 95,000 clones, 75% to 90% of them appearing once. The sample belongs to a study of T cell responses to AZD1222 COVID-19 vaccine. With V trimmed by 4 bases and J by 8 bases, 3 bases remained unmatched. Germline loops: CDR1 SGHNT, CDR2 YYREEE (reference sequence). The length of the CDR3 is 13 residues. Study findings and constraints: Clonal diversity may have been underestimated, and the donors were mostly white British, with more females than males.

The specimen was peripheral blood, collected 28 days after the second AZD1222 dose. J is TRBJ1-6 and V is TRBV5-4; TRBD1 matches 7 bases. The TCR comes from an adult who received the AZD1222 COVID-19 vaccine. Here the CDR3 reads CASSLDRDSPLHF. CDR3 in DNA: TGTGCCAGCAGCCTCGACAGGGATTCACCCCTCCACTTT.